The present entry profiles one TCR beta chain with its context. Its target is not known. The sample comes from a study of CD8+ T cells in alopecia areata. Study conclusions and caveats: Across lesional scalp, and particularly alopecia totalis/universalis, clonality surpassed that of normal scalp.

Documented treatment: oral pan-JAK inhibitor, 5-10 mg twice daily. The germline V gene encodes CDR1 MDHEN and CDR2 SYDVKM. V trimming: 6 bases; J trimming: 6 bases; junction bases outside the gene matches: 11. The CDR3 is made up of 16 amino acids. In each case, RNA was isolated and then reverse transcribed into cDNA as the sequencing template. Repertoires were generated with immunoSEQ multiplex PCR, while TCRdb's copy carries only in-frame clones and drops some. Of 100,000 to 150,000 clones in the sample, 60% to 65% were seen once. The origin of this receptor is a human donor with alopecia areata. This rearrangement joins TRBV28 to TRBJ2-2; 9 bases are a match to TRBD2. Specimen: CD4+ T cells sorted from blood, collected at week 4, from a patient treated with tofacitinib. The CDR3 DNA is TGTGCCAGCAGACCGGCCCTGGTAGCGGGAGCCGGGGAGCTGTTTTTT. Amino acid sequence: CASRPALVAGAGELFF.